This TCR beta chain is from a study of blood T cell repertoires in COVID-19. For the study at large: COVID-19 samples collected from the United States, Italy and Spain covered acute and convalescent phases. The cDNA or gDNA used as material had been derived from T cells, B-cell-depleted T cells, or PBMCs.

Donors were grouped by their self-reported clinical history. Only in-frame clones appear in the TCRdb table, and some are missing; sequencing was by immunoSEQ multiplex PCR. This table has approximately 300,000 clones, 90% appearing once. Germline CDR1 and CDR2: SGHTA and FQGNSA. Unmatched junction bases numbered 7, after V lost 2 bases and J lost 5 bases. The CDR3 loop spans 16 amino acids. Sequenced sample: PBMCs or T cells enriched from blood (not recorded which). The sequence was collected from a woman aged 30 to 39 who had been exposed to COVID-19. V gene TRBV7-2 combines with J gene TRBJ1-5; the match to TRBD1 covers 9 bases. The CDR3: CASSLSGTGNYQPQHF. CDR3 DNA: TGTGCCAGCAGCTTATCCGGGACAGGGAATTATCAGCCCCAGCATTTT.